The 26 T cell receptor beta chains below were found in one sample sequenced in a study of blood T cell repertoires in COVID-19. This table comes from immunoSEQ multiplex PCR, and its TCRdb copy is limited to in-frame clones, with some not included. The table lists more than 100,000 clones, 79% of them singletons. The source material was peripheral blood. These receptors were collected from a woman older than 75 with acute or convalescent COVID-19.

The genes are TRBV19 and TRBJ1-4; 7 bases map to TRBD1. There are 14 residues in the CDR3. V gave up 6 bases and J gave up 4 bases; unmatched junction bases: 5. CDR1 and CDR2 (germline): LNHDA, SQIVND (reference sequence). CDR3 residues: CASRPGQRNEKLFF. CDR3 DNA sequence: TGTGCCAGTAGGCCGGGACAGCGTAATGAAAAACTGTTTTTT.

J is TRBJ1-1 and V is TRBV3-1 (or the pseudogene TRBV3-2); D possibly corresponds to TRBD1 (5 bases). The CDR3 extends over 13 amino acids. V was clipped by 3 bases and J by 3 bases, with 8 bases between them. Germline CDR1 is LGHDT and CDR2 is YNNKEL (reference sequence). The chain's CDR3 is CASSHRVDTEAFF. Here the CDR3 DNA reads TGTGCCAGCAGCCACAGGGTGGACACTGAAGCTTTCTTT.

The V gene is TRBV3-1 (or the pseudogene TRBV3-2), the J gene TRBJ1-6; TRBD1 matches 10 bases. This CDR3 comprises 14 residues. Germline V gives CDR1 LGHDT, CDR2 YNNKEL (reference sequence). V lost 6 bases, J lost 11 bases, and 7 bases stayed unmatched. In DNA, the CDR3 is TGTGCCAGCAGTCCCGGGACAGGGGAAGCACCCCTCCACTTT. Its translation is CASSPGTGEAPLHF.

The V call is TRBV27, the J call TRBJ1-1; D remains ambiguous. V was trimmed by 2 bases and J by 5 bases, leaving 12 bases between them. The CDR3 loop spans 14 amino acids. Germline V lookup: CDR1 MNHEY, CDR2 SMNVEV (reference sequence). Here the CDR3 DNA reads TGTGCCAGCAGTTTAAGCGGGGTTGGGACTGAAGCTTTCTTT. Translation gives CASSLSGVGTEAFF.

This clone was seen a handful of times. V is TRBV28 and J is TRBJ2-7, with D possibly TRBD1 on 5 matching bases. Germline loops: CDR1 MDHEN, CDR2 SYDVKM. The germline V and J ends were trimmed by 10 bases and 12 bases, with 16 bases remaining between them. The CDR3 length is 10 residues. The CDR3 sequence is CATRQTRPYF. The CDR3 region has the DNA TGTGCCACTCGACAGACCCGTCCGTACTTC.

The V call is TRBV18, the J call TRBJ1-5; D call uncertain. This CDR3 has 17 amino acids. Per the germline V gene, CDR1 is KGHSH and CDR2 is LQKENI. The V end was cut by 6 bases, the J end by 6 bases, with 24 bases between. The chain's CDR3 is CASSRLPAGKNPQPQHF. The CDR3 region has the DNA TGTGCCAGCTCCCGCCTACCGGCCGGGAAGAACCCTCAGCCCCAGCATTTT.

A few counts support this clone. The sample has other DNA sequences that encode this CDR3 too. The chain couples TRBV2 to TRBJ1-1; 7 bases map to TRBD1. Germline V CDR1 and CDR2: SNHLY, FYNNEI. The CDR3 has 14 residues. With 4 bases clipped from V and 5 bases from J, the junction kept 7 bases outside the gene matches. This CDR3 reads CASSADRENTEAFF. The CDR3 nucleotides read TGTGCCAGCAGTGCAGACAGGGAAAATACTGAAGCTTTCTTT.

Only one count was recorded for this clone. The chain links TRBV18 to TRBJ2-1, with 7 bases aligning to TRBD1. CDR1 and CDR2 (germline): KGHSH, LQKENI. The ends lost 1 base at V and 9 bases at J; junction bases unmatched: 3. This CDR3 comprises 13 residues. Written as DNA, the CDR3 is TGTGCCAGCTCACCACAAGGGACAGTTGAGCAGTTCTTC. Protein: CASSPQGTVEQFF.

V usage is TRBV6-2 or TRBV6-3 and J usage is TRBJ2-2; 7 nucleotides line up with TRBD1. Germline V gives CDR1 MNHEY, CDR2 SVGEGT. V lost 0 bases to trimming and J lost 1 base; unmatched junction nucleotides: 5. The CDR3 contains 17 residues. In DNA, the CDR3 is TGTGCCAGCAGTTACTCGAATGACAGGGAGAACACCGGGGAGCTGTTTTTT. Amino acids: CASSYSNDRENTGELFF.

V usage is TRBV5-1 and J usage is TRBJ1-4; 9 positions match TRBD1. Germline V gene lookup returns CDR1 SGHRS and CDR2 YFSETQ. The CDR3 sequence is 15 residues long. Losses at the gene ends were 4 bases for V and 5 bases for J; bases not matched to a gene: 6. The CDR3 DNA reads as TGCGCCAGCAGCGTACTAGGGACAGGGAATGAAAAACTGTTTTTT. Encoded protein: CASSVLGTGNEKLFF.

This sequence joins TRBV5-5 and TRBJ2-4, with D hard to call. Trimming cost V 3 bases and J 3 bases, with 10 bases left between them. This CDR3 is built from 14 residues. Germline V gene sequence: CDR1 SGHKS, CDR2 YYEKEE (reference sequence). CDR3 coding DNA: TGTGCCAGCAGCTCTACCGCAATCAAAAACATTCAGTACTTC. As protein: CASSSTAIKNIQYF. The full variable domain, rest sourced from reference TRBV5-5 and TRBJ2-4, is DAGVTQSPTHLIKTRGQQVTLRCSPISGHKSVSWYQQVLGQGPQFIFQYYEKEERGRGNFPDRFSARQFPNYSSELNVNALLLGDSALYLCASSSTAIKNIQYFGAGTRLSVL.

The chain couples TRBV28 to TRBJ1-1, with 8 nucleotides matching TRBD1. The V and J ends lost 6 bases and 3 bases, in that order; junction bases with no gene match: 9. The CDR3 has 15 amino acids. CDR1 MDHEN and CDR2 SYDVKM come from the germline V gene. This CDR3 reads CASSLGQGGHTEAFF. The DNA of the CDR3 is TGTGCCAGCAGCCTTGGACAGGGAGGTCACACTGAAGCTTTCTTT.

J is TRBJ2-7 and V is TRBV30, with D possibly matching TRBD1 (6 bases). Germline CDR1 and CDR2: GTSNPN and SVGIG (reference sequence). V shed 8 bases and J shed 2 bases, with 16 bases lying between them. The CDR3 consists of 13 residues. Here the CDR3 reads CAGLGAGAYEQYF. Written as DNA, the CDR3 is TGTGCCGGATTAGGGGCAGGGGCCTACGAGCAGTACTTC.

This clone appeared a single time. The rearrangement uses TRBV18 and TRBJ2-7; 8 nucleotides line up with TRBD1. The CDR3 has 15 residues. Germline trimming cut 3 bases from V and 6 bases from J; bases unmatched to any gene: 10. Looked up from germline, CDR1 is KGHSH and CDR2 is LQKENI. CDR3 loop: CASSPPGTGRTEQYF. The CDR3 nucleotides read TGTGCCAGCTCACCCCCCGGGACAGGTCGGACCGAGCAGTACTTC.

This clone was observed a handful of times. The V gene is TRBV2, the J gene TRBJ1-4; perhaps TRBD1 as D (5 bases). CDR3 length: 14 residues. The germline V and J ends were trimmed by 2 bases and 8 bases, with 12 bases remaining between them. Per germline, CDR1 SNHLY and CDR2 FYNNEI. The CDR3 DNA follows: TGTGCCAGCAGTGAAAATAGGGGATTAGAAAAACTGTTTTTT. This codes for CASSENRGLEKLFF.

CDR3 nucleotides: TGTGCCAGCAGCGTGAGGGGACAAAGCTCCTACGAGCAGTACTTC. Protein sequence: CASSVRGQSSYEQYF. The J gene is TRBJ2-7, the V gene TRBV21-1; the table's D call, TRBD1, has no DNA check behind it. TRBV21-1 is reported as a pseudogene. The CDR3 spans 15 residues.

The chain recombines TRBV6-5 with TRBJ2-3, with 10 bases aligning to TRBD2. The CDR3 covers 15 residues. Germline CDR1 MNHEY, CDR2 SVGAGI. V lost 1 base, J lost 3 bases, and 1 base stayed unmatched. CDR3 nucleotide sequence: TGTGCCAGCAGTTACTTTAGCGGGGGGACAGATACGCAGTATTTT. Translation: CASSYFSGGTDTQYF.

This chain uses TRBV3-1 (or the pseudogene TRBV3-2) with TRBJ1-4; 9 bases are a match to TRBD1. The germline V gene has CDR1 LGHDT and CDR2 YNNKEL (reference sequence). Trimming cost V 1 base and J 8 bases; bases outside gene matches: 5. This CDR3 has 15 residues. CDR3 coding DNA: TGTGCCAGCAGCCAAGGGACAGGGGTTTGGGAAAAACTGTTTTTT. This gives the protein CASSQGTGVWEKLFF.

The gene calls are TRBV14 and TRBJ2-7; D is unclear. Trimming stripped 2 bases from V and 5 bases from J, with 13 bases between. Germline CDR1 reads SGHDN; CDR2 reads FVKESK. There are 14 residues in the CDR3. CDR3: CASSQNSLRNEQYF. DNA of the CDR3: TGTGCCAGCAGCCAAAATAGCCTTAGGAACGAGCAGTACTTC.

This clone was counted only a few times. The chain carries TRBV9 and TRBJ2-2; no firm D call. The germline CDR1 and CDR2 sequences are SGDLS and YYNGEE. There are 14 residues in the CDR3. V dropped 1 base and J dropped 5 bases, with 9 bases sitting between them. The CDR3, as DNA: TGTGCCAGCAGCGTAAAGGCTAGGACCGGGGAGCTGTTTTTT. Translating it yields CASSVKARTGELFF. Filled out from reference TRBV9 and TRBJ2-2, the complete variable domain reads DSGVTQTPKHLITATGQRVTLRCSPRSGDLSVYWYQQSLDQGLQFLIQYYNGEERAKGNILERFSAQQFPDLHSELNLSSLELGDSALYFCASSVKARTGELFFGEGSRLTVL.

This chain joins TRBV19 and TRBJ2-1, with a weak D call TRBD2 (5 bases). Germline lookup yields CDR1 LNHDA and CDR2 SQIVND (reference sequence). V was clipped by 4 bases and J by 1 base, with 14 bases between them. This CDR3 comprises 16 residues. The DNA for the CDR3 is TGTGCCAGTAGTAGTTCGTTCGGACTTTCCTACAATGAGCAGTTCTTC. Encoded protein: CASSSSFGLSYNEQFF.

This clone has more than one count but fewer than ten. The chain uses TRBV30 and TRBJ1-1; D call uncertain. This CDR3 spans 13 amino acids. In germline, CDR1 is GTSNPN, CDR2 SVGIG (reference sequence). Trimming removed 4 bases from V and 1 base from J, with 10 bases in between. The CDR3, as DNA: TGTGCCTGGACTATGGAGAAGAACACTGAAGCTTTCTTT. Translating it yields CAWTMEKNTEAFF. Complete variable domain (other parts from reference TRBV30 and TRBJ1-1): SQTIHQWPATLVQPVGSPLSLECTVEGTSNPNLYWYRQAAGRGLQLLFYSVGIGQISSEVPQNLSASRPQDRQFILSSKKLLLSDSGFYLCAWTMEKNTEAFFGQGTRLTVV.

The V call is TRBV5-1, the J call TRBJ1-1; 7 bases map to TRBD1. The germline CDR1 and CDR2 sequences are SGHRS and YFSETQ. Losses at the gene ends were 4 bases for V and 6 bases for J; bases not matched to a gene: 15. The CDR3 sequence is 16 residues long. DNA of the CDR3: TGCGCCAGCAGCCCCAAAACCGACAGGGCTGGCGCTGAAGCTTTCTTT. It is translated as CASSPKTDRAGAEAFF.

Turning to this clone: The sample carries other DNA sequences with the same CDR3. This chain connects TRBV6-5 to TRBJ1-5, with TRBD1 matching 7 bases. Germline V gene sequence: CDR1 MNHEY, CDR2 SVGAGI. V lost 4 bases and J lost 6; bases outside the gene matches: 6. The CDR3 loop spans 14 amino acids. The CDR3 bases are TGTGCCAGCAGTTCCCGGACAGGAAGTCAGCCCCAGCATTTT. Its protein is CASSSRTGSQPQHF.

This clone was counted a single time. The J gene is TRBJ1-6, the V gene TRBV19, with D possibly TRBD1 on 5 matching bases. With 3 bases removed from V and 0 bases from J, the gap between germline ends came to 9 bases. The CDR3 spans 16 residues. CDR1 is LNHDA, CDR2 SQIVND, per germline (reference sequence). CDR3: CASSIGQLSYNSPLHF. For the CDR3, the DNA is TGTGCCAGTAGTATTGGACAACTCTCCTATAATTCACCCCTCCACTTT.

The sample holds one count of this clone. The rearrangement uses TRBV6-2 or TRBV6-3 and TRBJ1-2; D perhaps matches TRBD1 (5 bases). Germline CDR1 is MNHEY and CDR2 is SVGEGT. The CDR3 spans 15 residues. With 2 bases removed from V and 0 bases from J, the gap between germline ends came to 10 bases. The CDR3 DNA follows: TGTGCCAGCAGTTACAGGGGTCGGGCTAACTATGGCTACACCTTC. As protein: CASSYRGRANYGYTF.